What follows are 2 T cell receptor beta chains derived from one specimen sequenced in a study of identical twins. TCRdb fed the 5' RACE reads into MiXCR, producing one record per CDR3 protein. The repertoire holds about 250,000 distinct CDR3 sequences, with roughly 8.7% as singletons. The data also belong to a second study, concerning yellow fever vaccine responses in identical twins.

The sequenced sample was CD8+ T cells sorted from blood. The receptors here all came from a woman aged 18-29 years in good health.

This clonotype was seen a handful of times. The chain has TRBV16 and TRBJ1-2; no firm D call. The CDR3 length is 11 residues. Germline V gene lookup returns CDR1 KGHSY and CDR2 FQNENV. V lost 0 bases, J lost 5 bases, and 1 base lay in between. The CDR3: CASSQSYGYTF. The CDR3, as DNA: TGTGCCAGCAGCCAATCATATGGCTACACCTTC.

This clonotype was counted at least ten times. The V gene is TRBV15, the J gene TRBJ2-1, with 7 bases that match TRBD2. The germline CDR1 and CDR2 sequences are LNHNV and YYDKDF (reference sequence). The ends lost 3 bases at V and 2 bases at J; junction bases unmatched: 7. The CDR3 is 16 amino acids. CDR3 loop: CATSSGGGGAYNEQFF. CDR3 nucleotides: TGTGCCACCAGCAGCGGCGGGGGAGGGGCCTACAATGAGCAGTTCTTC.